This TCR beta chain comes out of a study of T cell responses to AZD1222 COVID-19 vaccine. Study in general: Combined were second doses at about 4 or about 12 weeks.

In germline, CDR1 is GTSNPN, CDR2 SVGIG (reference sequence). The germline V and J ends were trimmed by 4 bases and 1 base, with 13 bases remaining between them. This CDR3 comprises 14 residues. Only in-frame clones appear in the TCRdb table, and some are missing; sequencing was by immunoSEQ multiplex PCR. The sample lists about 84,000 clones, about 85% occurring once. As for this clone: Its antigen remains unknown.

Study-wide results and caveats: Repertoire collection took place solely once the T cell response had peaked. Two AZD1222 doses significantly raised spike-specific TCR breadth and depth over controls.

The chain couples TRBV30 to TRBJ1-2; D may be TRBD1 (6 bases). The sample was peripheral blood, taken on day 0 of AZD1222 vaccination. This receptor was taken from an adult in good health. For the CDR3, the DNA is TGTGCCTGGACGCCGGACAGCAATAACTATGGCTACACCTTC. Amino acid sequence: CAWTPDSNNYGYTF.